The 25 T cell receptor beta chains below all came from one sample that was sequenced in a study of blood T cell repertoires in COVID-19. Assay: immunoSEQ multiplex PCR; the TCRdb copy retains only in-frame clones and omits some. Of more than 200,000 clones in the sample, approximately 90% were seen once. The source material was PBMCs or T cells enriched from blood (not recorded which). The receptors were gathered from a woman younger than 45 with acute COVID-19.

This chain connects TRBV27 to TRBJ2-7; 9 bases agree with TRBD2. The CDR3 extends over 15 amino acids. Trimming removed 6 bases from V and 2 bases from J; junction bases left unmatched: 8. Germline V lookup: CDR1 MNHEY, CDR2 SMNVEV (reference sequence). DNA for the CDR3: TGTGCCAGCAGACCCACGAGCGGGGGGCCCTACGAGCAGTACTTC. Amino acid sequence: CASRPTSGGPYEQYF.

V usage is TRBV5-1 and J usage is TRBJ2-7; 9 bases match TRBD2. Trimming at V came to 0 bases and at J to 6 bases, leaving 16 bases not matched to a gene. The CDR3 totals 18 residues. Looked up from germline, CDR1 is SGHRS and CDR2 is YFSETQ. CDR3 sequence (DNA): TGCGCCAGCAGCTTGGCCGGAGTACCGGGGCTAGCGGGACCCGAGCAGTACTTC. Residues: CASSLAGVPGLAGPEQYF.

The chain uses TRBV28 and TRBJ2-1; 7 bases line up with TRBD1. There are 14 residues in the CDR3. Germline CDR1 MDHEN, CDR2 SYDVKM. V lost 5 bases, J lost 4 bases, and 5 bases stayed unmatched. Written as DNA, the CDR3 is TGTGCCAGCAGTCCTCCGGACAGGTACAATGAGCAGTTCTTC. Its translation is CASSPPDRYNEQFF.

The CDR3 sequence is CASSNVVTGKLFF. The CDR3 nucleotides read TGTGCCAGCAGCAACGTGGTCACAGGAAAACTGTTTTTT. This chain joins TRBV14 and TRBJ1-4; D may be TRBD1 (5 bases). Germline lookup yields CDR1 SGHDN and CDR2 FVKESK. The V end lost 5 bases, the J end lost 10 bases, and 14 bases lay between the germline ends. The CDR3 has 13 amino acids.

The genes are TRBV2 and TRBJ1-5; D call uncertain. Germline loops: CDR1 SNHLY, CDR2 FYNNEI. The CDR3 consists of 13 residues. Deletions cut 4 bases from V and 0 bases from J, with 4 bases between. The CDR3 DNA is TGTGCCAGCAGTGGAGATAGCAATCAGCCCCAGCATTTT. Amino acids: CASSGDSNQPQHF.

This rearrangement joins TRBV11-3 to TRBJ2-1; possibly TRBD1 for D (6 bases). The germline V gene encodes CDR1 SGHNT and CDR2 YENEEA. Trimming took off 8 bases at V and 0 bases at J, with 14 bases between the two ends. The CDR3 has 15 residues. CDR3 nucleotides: TGTGCCAGCTCACCAGGGGCCCACTCCTACAATGAGCAGTTCTTC. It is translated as CASSPGAHSYNEQFF.

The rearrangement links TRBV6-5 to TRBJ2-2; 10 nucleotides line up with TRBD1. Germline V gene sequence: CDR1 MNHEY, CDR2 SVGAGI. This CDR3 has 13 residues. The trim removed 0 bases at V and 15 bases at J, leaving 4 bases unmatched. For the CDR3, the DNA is TGTGCCAGCAGTTACTCGCGGGACAGGGGTGTGTTTTTT. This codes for CASSYSRDRGVFF.

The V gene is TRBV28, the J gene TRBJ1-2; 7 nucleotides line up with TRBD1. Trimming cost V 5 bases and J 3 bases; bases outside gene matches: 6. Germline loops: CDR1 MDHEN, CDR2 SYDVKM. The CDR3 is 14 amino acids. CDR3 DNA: TGTGCCAGCAGTACTGGACAGGCTTACTATGGCTACACCTTC. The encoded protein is CASSTGQAYYGYTF.

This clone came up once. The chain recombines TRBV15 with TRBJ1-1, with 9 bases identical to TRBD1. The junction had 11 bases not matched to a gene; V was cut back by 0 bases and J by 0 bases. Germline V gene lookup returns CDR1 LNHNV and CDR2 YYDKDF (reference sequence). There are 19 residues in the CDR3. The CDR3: CATSREVRDRAFVNTEAFF. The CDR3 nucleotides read TGTGCCACCAGCAGAGAGGTACGGGACAGGGCCTTTGTGAACACTGAAGCTTTCTTT.

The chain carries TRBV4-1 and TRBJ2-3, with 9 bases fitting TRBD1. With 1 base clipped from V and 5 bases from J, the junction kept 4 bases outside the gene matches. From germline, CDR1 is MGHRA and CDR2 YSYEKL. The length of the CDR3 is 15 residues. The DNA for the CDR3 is TGCGCCAGCAGCCAAGGGGACAGGGAGGGAGATACGCAGTATTTT. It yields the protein CASSQGDREGDTQYF.

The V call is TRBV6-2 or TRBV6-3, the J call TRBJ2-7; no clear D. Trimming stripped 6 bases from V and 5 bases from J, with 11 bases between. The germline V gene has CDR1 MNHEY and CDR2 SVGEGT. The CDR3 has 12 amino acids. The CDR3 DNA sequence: TGTGCCAGCAGGCCTGGAGACGACGAGCAGTACTTC. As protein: CASRPGDDEQYF.

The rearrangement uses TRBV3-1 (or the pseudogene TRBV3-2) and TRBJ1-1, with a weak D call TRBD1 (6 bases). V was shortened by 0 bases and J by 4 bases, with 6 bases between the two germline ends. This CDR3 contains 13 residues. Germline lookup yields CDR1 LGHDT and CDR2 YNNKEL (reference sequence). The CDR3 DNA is TGTGCCAGCAGCCAAGAAGGGGGCACTGAAGCTTTCTTT. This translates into CASSQEGGTEAFF.

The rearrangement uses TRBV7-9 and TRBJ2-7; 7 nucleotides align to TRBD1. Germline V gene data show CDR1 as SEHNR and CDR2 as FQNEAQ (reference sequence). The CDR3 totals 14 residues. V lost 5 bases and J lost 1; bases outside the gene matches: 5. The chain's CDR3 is CASSHETGSYEQYF. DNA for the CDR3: TGTGCCAGCAGCCACGAGACAGGGTCCTACGAGCAGTACTTC.

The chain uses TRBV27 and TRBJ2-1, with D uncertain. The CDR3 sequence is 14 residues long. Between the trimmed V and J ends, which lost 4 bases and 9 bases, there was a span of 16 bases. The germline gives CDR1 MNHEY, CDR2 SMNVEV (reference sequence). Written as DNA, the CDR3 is TGTGCCAGCAGTTACTATAAGCCCCCCAGTGAGCAGTTCTTC. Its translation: CASSYYKPPSEQFF.

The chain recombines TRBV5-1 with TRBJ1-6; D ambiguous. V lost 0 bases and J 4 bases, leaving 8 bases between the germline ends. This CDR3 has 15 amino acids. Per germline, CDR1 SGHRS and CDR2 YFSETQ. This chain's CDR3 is CASSLDAGYNSPLHF. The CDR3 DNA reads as TGCGCCAGCAGCTTGGACGCAGGTTATAATTCACCCCTCCACTTT.

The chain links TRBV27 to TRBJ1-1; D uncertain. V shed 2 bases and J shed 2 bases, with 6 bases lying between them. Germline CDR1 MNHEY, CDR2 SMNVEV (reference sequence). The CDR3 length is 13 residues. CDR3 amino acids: CASSLNSNTEAFF. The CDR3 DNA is TGTGCCAGCAGTTTAAATAGTAACACTGAAGCTTTCTTT.

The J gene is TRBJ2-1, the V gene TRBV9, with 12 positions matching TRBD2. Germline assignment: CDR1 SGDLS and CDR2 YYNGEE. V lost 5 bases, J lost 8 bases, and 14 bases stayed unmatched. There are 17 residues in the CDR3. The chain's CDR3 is CASSEQGWLAGGDEQFF. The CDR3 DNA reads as TGTGCCAGCAGTGAACAGGGGTGGCTAGCGGGAGGGGATGAGCAGTTCTTC.

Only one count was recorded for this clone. The CDR3 sequence: CASSRDSQETQYF. CDR3 bases: TGTGCCAGTAGTCGGGACAGTCAAGAGACCCAGTACTTC. V usage is TRBV19 and J usage is TRBJ2-5; TRBD1 matches at 7 bases. J gave up 2 bases and V 5 bases, and 2 bases lay outside the gene matches. The CDR3 consists of 13 residues. Germline CDR1 is LNHDA and CDR2 is SQIVND (reference sequence).

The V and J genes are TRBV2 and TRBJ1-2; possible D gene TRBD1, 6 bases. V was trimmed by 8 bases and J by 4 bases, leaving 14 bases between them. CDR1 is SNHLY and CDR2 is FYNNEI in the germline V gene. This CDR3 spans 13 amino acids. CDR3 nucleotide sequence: TGTGCCAGCTCCCCCGAACAGGGCTATGGCTACACCTTC. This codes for CASSPEQGYGYTF. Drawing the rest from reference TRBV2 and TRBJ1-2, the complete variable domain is EPEVTQTPSHQVTQMGQEVILRCVPISNHLYFYWYRQILGQKVEFLVSFYNNEISEKSEIFDDQFSVERPDGSNFTLKIRSTKLEDSAMYFCASSPEQGYGYTFGSGTRLTVV.

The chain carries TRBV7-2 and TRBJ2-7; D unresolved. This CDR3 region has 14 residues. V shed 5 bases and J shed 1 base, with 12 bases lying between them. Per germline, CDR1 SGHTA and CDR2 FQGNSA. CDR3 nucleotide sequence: TGTGCCAGCAGCCTAGGGCCTTCTTCCTACGAGCAGTACTTC. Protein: CASSLGPSSYEQYF.

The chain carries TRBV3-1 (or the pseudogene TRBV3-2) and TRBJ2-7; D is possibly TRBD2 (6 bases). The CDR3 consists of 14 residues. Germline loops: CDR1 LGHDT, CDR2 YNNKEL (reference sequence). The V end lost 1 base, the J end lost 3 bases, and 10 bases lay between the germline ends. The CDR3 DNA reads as TGTGCCAGCAGCCAAGCGGGGGTAGTCTACGAGCAGTACTTC. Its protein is CASSQAGVVYEQYF.

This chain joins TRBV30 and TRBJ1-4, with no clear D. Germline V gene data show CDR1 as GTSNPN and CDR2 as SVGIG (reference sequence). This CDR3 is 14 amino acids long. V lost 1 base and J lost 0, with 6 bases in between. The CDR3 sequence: CAWSGRTTNEKLFF. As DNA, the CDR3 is TGTGCCTGGAGTGGGAGAACAACTAATGAAAAACTGTTTTTT.

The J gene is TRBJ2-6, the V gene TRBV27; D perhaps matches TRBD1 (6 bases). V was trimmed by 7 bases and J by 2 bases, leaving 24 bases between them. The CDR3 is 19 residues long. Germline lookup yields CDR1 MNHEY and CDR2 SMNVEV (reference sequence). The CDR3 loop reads CASTLLGAGTLAGANVLTF. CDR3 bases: TGTGCCAGCACTCTTTTGGGGGCAGGGACGCTGGCTGGGGCCAACGTCCTGACTTTC.

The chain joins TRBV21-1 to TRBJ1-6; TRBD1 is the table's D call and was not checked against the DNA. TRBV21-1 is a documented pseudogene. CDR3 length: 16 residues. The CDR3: CASSKRGGGNNSPLHF. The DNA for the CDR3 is TGTGCCAGCAGCAAAAGGGGTGGCGGCAACAACTCACCCCTCCACTTT.

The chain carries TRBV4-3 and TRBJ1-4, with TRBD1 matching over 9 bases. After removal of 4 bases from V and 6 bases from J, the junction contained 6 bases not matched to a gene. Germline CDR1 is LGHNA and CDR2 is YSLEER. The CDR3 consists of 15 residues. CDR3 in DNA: TGCGCCAGCAGCCGCACGGGACAGGGCGATGAAAAACTGTTTTTT. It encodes CASSRTGQGDEKLFF.